Given below is one T cell receptor beta chain in context. The antigen is not known. These data come from a study of post-analysis software for immune sequencing data. About the research overall: The cohort encompassed relapsing-remitting, secondary progressive and progressive-relapsing multiple sclerosis disease courses. Findings and caveats of the study: Patients showed TRBV5-6, TRBV5-1 and TRBV20-1 among 4 or 5 TRBV segments more frequent than in controls.

Unique-molecular-identifier-tagged TCR beta cDNA libraries were used. TCRdb reanalysed the PCR reads using MiXCR and keeps one entry per CDR3 protein. The data contain 820,000 or so distinct CDR3 sequences, approximately 53% of them singletons. V shed 1 base and J 5 bases; nucleotides not matched to a gene: 4. Germline values: CDR1 GTSNPN, CDR2 SVGIG (reference sequence). The CDR3 contains 14 residues. This receptor was identified in a girl between 10 and 17 years old with multiple sclerosis. The chain employs TRBV30 and TRBJ1-5; 8 bases fit TRBD1. Sequenced material: blood. The CDR3 DNA is TGTGCCTGGAGTGGACAGGGGTGGTATCAGCCCCAGCATTTT. Translation: CAWSGQGWYQPQHF.